This paragraph covers one T cell receptor beta chain sequence. Measured with immunoSEQ multiplex PCR; TCRdb has only the in-frame clones, and not every one. The sample yields 15,000 to 20,000 clones, around 79% seen once. This CDR3 is 16 amino acids long. Trimming removed 3 bases from V and 3 bases from J; junction bases left unmatched: 5. Germline values: CDR1 LNHDA, CDR2 SQIVND (reference sequence). These data come from a study of T cells in localized non-small cell lung cancer. The J gene is TRBJ2-1, the V gene TRBV19; 10 bases map to TRBD1. The sequenced sample was peripheral blood, obtained before any cancer treatment. The sequence was collected from a male donor at least 60 years old with stage I lung adenocarcinoma. The CDR3: CASSIAGTGDYNEQFF. In DNA form, the CDR3 reads TGTGCCAGTAGTATCGCCGGGACAGGGGACTACAATGAGCAGTTCTTC.